The 29 T cell receptor delta chains below were found in one sample sequenced in a study of gamma-delta chains in newborns, infants, children. TCRdb re-called the reads via CATT. This table has 5,500 to 8,500 delta-chain clones, 10% to 12% appearing once. Sequenced material: blood. These TCRs come from a child who was a newborn, infant or young child, either healthy, febrile or measles-vaccinated (not recorded which).

There are a few counts of this clone. There is a difference at residue 6 between the TCRdb protein and the DNA translation, so the protein given here was translated from the DNA. The CDR3 region has the DNA TGTGCCTGTGACGGGGCTGGCCGAAGGGGAGAACTCATCTTT. It specifies CACDGAGRRGELIF. The V and J genes are TRDV2 and TRDJ1; D might be TRDD3 (5 bases). CDR3 length: 14 amino acids. From germline, CDR1 is GEAIGNYY and CDR2 EKD. V lost 3 bases to trimming and J lost 9 bases, with 19 bases between them.

Worth noting for this clone: Being one base from a much bigger clone, this may be a read error. This rearrangement joins TRDV2 to TRDJ3, with 10 bases fitting TRDD3. As TCRdb names no J gene, one was assigned here on the basis of a DNA match to germline. Trimming took 0 bases from V and 1 from J; bases not matched to a gene: 11. Germline CDR1 GEAIGNYY, CDR2 EKD. CDR3 size: 21 residues. Here the CDR3 DNA reads TGTGCCTGTGACACCCTACTGGGGGATGTCAGGAGATCCTGGGACACCCGACAGATGTTTTTC. This gives the protein CACDTLLGDVRRSWDTRQMFF.

On this clone: Other DNA sequences in the sample encode the same CDR3. This chain connects TRDV2 to TRDJ1; the match to TRDD3 covers 10 bases. After removal of 0 bases from V and 0 bases from J, the junction contained 0 bases not matched to a gene. Germline V gene data show CDR1 as GEAIGNYY and CDR2 as EKD. The CDR3 has 15 residues. CDR3 region: CACDTLGDNTDKLIF. DNA for the CDR3: TGTGCCTGTGACACCCTGGGGGATAACACCGATAAACTCATCTTT.

The chain carries TRDV2 and TRDJ1; TRDD3 matches 8 bases. This CDR3 is built from 19 residues. The junction had 20 bases not matched to a gene; V was cut back by 3 bases and J by 3 bases. Germline CDR1 is GEAIGNYY and CDR2 is EKD. As DNA, the CDR3 is TGTGCCTGTGACTCAGCCCCTACTGGGGGGAACCAGCAAGCCGATAAACTCATCTTT. Amino acid sequence: CACDSAPTGGNQQADKLIF.

This clone showed up just a few times. CDR3 loop: CACDMVLGGESYTDKLIF. DNA for the CDR3: TGTGCCTGTGACATGGTACTGGGGGGAGAGTCGTACACCGATAAACTCATCTTT. The J gene is TRDJ1, the V gene TRDV2, with 8 bases identical to TRDD3. Trimming took 2 bases from V and 0 from J; bases not matched to a gene: 13. Germline CDR1 reads GEAIGNYY; CDR2 reads EKD. There are 18 residues in the CDR3.

With respect to this clone: A far larger clone is only one base removed, so a read error is likely. The V call is TRDV2, the J call TRDJ1, with 8 bases identical to TRDD3. TCRdb offers no J gene call, so here the DNA was matched to germline to obtain one. CDR1 and CDR2 (germline): GEAIGNYY, EKD. The CDR3 sequence is 21 residues long. The trim removed 3 bases at V and 6 bases at J, leaving 29 bases unmatched. CDR3 protein: CACDSLPPPSTGGLGTNKLIF. The CDR3 DNA follows: TGTGCCTGTGACTCGCTACCTCCCCCCAGTACTGGGGGTTTAGGGACCAATAAACTCATCTTT.

This clone appeared a few times. The chain employs TRDV2 and TRDJ3; no definite D call. The germline V gene encodes CDR1 GEAIGNYY and CDR2 EKD. V was trimmed by 3 bases and J by 3 bases, leaving 14 bases between them. The CDR3 runs to 17 residues. The DNA of the CDR3 is TGTGCCTGTGACTTAGCACCCCACCACTGGGACACCCGACAGATGTTTTTC. Protein product: CACDLAPHHWDTRQMFF.

In regard to this clone: A mismatch at residue 10 separates the TCRdb protein from the translated DNA, so the protein presented here was translated from the DNA. This sequence joins TRDV2 and TRDJ1, with TRDD3 identical over 12 bases. Germline V gene data show CDR1 as GEAIGNYY and CDR2 as EKD. CDR3 length: 16 residues. J lost 2 bases, V lost 0 bases, and 3 bases had no gene match. This chain's CDR3 is CACDTLGDTRTDKLIF. Written as DNA, the CDR3 is TGTGCCTGTGACACCCTGGGGGATACGCGGACCGATAAACTCATCTTT.

Turning to this clone: The junction shows a germline mismatch at one end, possibly a read error. The chain has TRDV2 and TRDJ2, with TRDD3 matching 8 bases. The J gene is not listed in TCRdb, so it was assigned here from a DNA match to germline. Germline CDR1 reads GEAIGNYY; CDR2 reads EKD. This CDR3 spans 13 amino acids. In DNA form, the CDR3 reads TGTGCCGGCAACACCTGGGGGACAGCAAAACTCTTCTTT. Protein: CAGNTWGTAKLFF.

The V gene is TRDV2, the J gene TRDJ3; 8 nucleotides align to TRDD3. The J gene is absent in TCRdb and was assigned here via DNA matching to germline. Germline V gives CDR1 GEAIGNYY, CDR2 EKD. The CDR3 loop spans 21 amino acids. J was trimmed by 0 bases and V by 3 bases; bases with no gene match: 15. The CDR3 nucleotides are TGTGCCTGTGACTCGGTTCGTACTGGGGGGGGTCACTCCTGGGACACCCGACAGATGTTTTTC. Translated, it gives CACDSVRTGGGHSWDTRQMFF.

For this clone: This likely reflects a read error, since a far larger clone is one base away. At the DNA level, this CDR3 is encoded by other sequences in the same sample as well. This chain links TRDV2 with TRDJ2; 7 nucleotides match TRDD3. V was clipped by 2 bases and J by 5 bases; unmatched bases: 7. CDR1 GEAIGNYY and CDR2 EKD come from the germline V gene. The length of the CDR3 is 15 residues. The CDR3 bases are TGTGCCTGTGACAGCCTGGGGGCTCTCACAGCACAACTCTTCTTT. Protein sequence: CACDSLGALTAQLFF.

This clone has just a few counts. The rearrangement uses TRDV2 and TRDJ1; 7 nucleotides line up with TRDD3. The J segment lost 5 bases and the V segment lost 5 bases, leaving 22 bases of the junction unmatched. The CDR3 loop spans 18 amino acids. Germline V CDR1 and CDR2: GEAIGNYY, EKD. The CDR3 loop reads CACGALAGGGLVGDKLIF. The CDR3 DNA reads as TGTGCCTGTGGCGCTTTGGCTGGGGGCGGATTAGTTGGGGATAAACTCATCTTT.

This clone showed up just a few times. This sequence joins TRDV2 and TRDJ3; 12 nucleotides match TRDD3. This CDR3 is built from 22 residues. Trimming took 0 bases from V and 0 from J; bases not matched to a gene: 11. Germline CDR1 GEAIGNYY, CDR2 EKD. In nucleotides, the CDR3 is TGTGCCTGTGACACCGGATGGAGCCTGGGGGATACGGGCTCCTGGGACACCCGACAGATGTTTTTC. It specifies CACDTGWSLGDTGSWDTRQMFF.

Judged by abundance, this clone is medium-sized. The chain employs TRDV2 and TRDJ1, with 9 bases identical to TRDD3. This CDR3 is 20 amino acids long. Germline CDR1 GEAIGNYY, CDR2 EKD. After removal of 4 bases from V and 0 bases from J, the junction contained 20 bases not matched to a gene. The CDR3 protein is CACDGLSPLLGDINTDKLIF. The CDR3 coding sequence is TGTGCCTGTGATGGGCTTTCCCCCCTACTGGGGGACATAAACACCGATAAACTCATCTTT.

This clone is deemed medium-sized. The V and J genes are TRDV2 and TRDJ1; possibly TRDD3 for D (6 bases). CDR3 length: 17 residues. Deletions cut 0 bases from V and 0 bases from J, with 16 bases between. Germline V gene lookup returns CDR1 GEAIGNYY and CDR2 EKD. Here the CDR3 reads CACDTLGTDVDTDKLIF. In nucleotides, the CDR3 is TGTGCCTGTGACACCCTGGGGACCGACGTAGACACCGATAAACTCATCTTT.

The V gene is TRDV2, the J gene TRDJ1; D perhaps matches TRDD3 (5 bases). CDR1 is GEAIGNYY and CDR2 is EKD in the germline V gene. V lost 1 base to trimming and J lost 0 bases, with 20 bases between them. The CDR3 has 18 amino acids. CDR3 residues: CACDTLNRDPSYTDKLIF. The CDR3, as DNA: TGTGCCTGTGACACGTTGAACCGGGATCCCTCTTACACCGATAAACTCATCTTT.

In this sample, this clone turned up a few times. J is TRDJ1 and V is TRDV2; 9 nucleotides agree with TRDD3. Germline-derived CDR1 and CDR2 are GEAIGNYY and EKD. Trimming cost V 1 base and J 3 bases; bases outside gene matches: 11. The CDR3 is 17 residues long. CDR3 amino acids: CACDTLIRLGDADKLIF. CDR3 DNA: TGTGCCTGTGACACACTGATCCGTCTGGGGGATGCCGATAAACTCATCTTT.

By sample fraction, this clone is medium-sized. The chain links TRDV2 to TRDJ1, with 8 bases lining up with TRDD3. The V gene end was trimmed by 3 bases and the J gene end by 2 bases; junction bases not matched to a gene: 7. Looked up from germline, CDR1 is GEAIGNYY and CDR2 is EKD. This CDR3 contains 15 residues. The CDR3 DNA sequence: TGTGCCTGTGACGGGCTGGGGGAGGCTACCGATAAACTCATCTTT. It encodes CACDGLGEATDKLIF.

This clone was seen more than once but under ten times. The chain couples TRDV2 to TRDJ4; D perhaps matches TRDD3 (5 bases). The CDR3 contains 17 residues. Germline CDR1 reads GEAIGNYY; CDR2 reads EKD. V was cut by 4 bases and J by 0 bases, with 23 bases left in between. DNA for the CDR3: TGTGCCTGTGATTTAATCGGGGAGACACGCCTAGCCAGACCCCTGATCTTT. It is translated as CACDLIGETRLARPLIF.

With respect to this clone: At residue 11, the TCRdb protein and translated DNA are inconsistent; the protein given comes from the DNA. This chain connects TRDV2 to TRDJ1; D possibly corresponds to TRDD3 (5 bases). Here the J gene came from matching the DNA to germline, since TCRdb omits it. Germline V lookup: CDR1 GEAIGNYY, CDR2 EKD. The V end lost 4 bases, the J end lost 4 bases, and 21 bases lay between the germline ends. The CDR3 length is 16 residues. The CDR3 DNA sequence: TGTGCCTGTGATTATCTTCTCGCCGGGGGTAACGATAAACTCATCTTT. This gives the protein CACDYLLAGGNDKLIF.

This clone was seen only a few times. TCRdb's protein, taken from a much larger clone, differs from this DNA's translation at residue 6, likely owing to a read error; the protein displayed comes from the DNA. The V gene is TRDV2, the J gene TRDJ2; 7 bases line up with TRDD3. Germline V gene sequence: CDR1 GEAIGNYY, CDR2 EKD. J lost 4 bases, V lost 0 bases, and 7 bases had no gene match. This CDR3 has 16 residues. CDR3 in DNA: TGTGCCTGTGACACCGCGGGGGATGTCTCGACAGCACAACTCTTCTTT. This encodes CACDTAGDVSTAQLFF.

This sequence joins TRDV2 and TRDJ2; possible D gene TRDD3, 7 bases. Judging by the DNA end, TRDJ1 fits better; the J call may be wrong. The length of the CDR3 is 19 residues. CDR1 GEAIGNYY and CDR2 EKD come from the germline V gene. The CDR3 DNA reads TGTGCCTGTGACCCCTTACCTTCCCTTGGGGGACCTTACACCGATAAACTCATCTTT. Encoded protein: CACDPLPSLGGPYTDKLIF.

This clone turned up a few times. The V call is TRDV2, the J call TRDJ3, with TRDD3 matching over 12 bases. Germline V gives CDR1 GEAIGNYY, CDR2 EKD. V shed 3 bases and J 1 base; nucleotides not matched to a gene: 9. The CDR3 spans 20 residues. CDR3 amino acids: CACDPVLGDTGSWDTRQMFF. The CDR3 bases are TGTGCCTGTGACCCAGTACTGGGGGATACCGGATCCTGGGACACCCGACAGATGTTTTTC.

The V call is TRDV2, the J call TRDJ1; the D gene is possibly TRDD3 (5 bases). The CDR3 totals 17 residues. Looked up from germline, CDR1 is GEAIGNYY and CDR2 is EKD. The V end lost 0 bases, the J end lost 0 bases, and 16 bases lay between the germline ends. The CDR3 loop reads CACDTVWRTGDTDKLIF. In DNA, the CDR3 is TGTGCCTGTGACACCGTTTGGAGAACGGGGGACACCGATAAACTCATCTTT.

This clone is termed large. The chain carries TRDV2 and TRDJ1, with a possible D match to TRDD3 (6 bases). Germline V gene sequence: CDR1 GEAIGNYY, CDR2 EKD. Deletions cut 3 bases from V and 0 bases from J, with 10 bases between. This CDR3 contains 14 residues. The DNA of the CDR3 is TGTGCCTGTGACCTACTGGGAAACACCGATAAACTCATCTTT. Translation gives CACDLLGNTDKLIF.

This clone has only a few counts. The chain has TRDV2 and TRDJ1; TRDD3 is a possible D gene (5 bases). V shed 0 bases and J shed 7 bases, with 14 bases lying between them. CDR1 and CDR2 from the germline V gene are GEAIGNYY and EKD. This CDR3 is 14 amino acids long. The CDR3 reads CACDTVAGSGKLIF. The CDR3 region has the DNA TGTGCCTGTGACACCGTGGCTGGGTCCGGTAAACTCATCTTT.

This clone came up a few times. With a much larger clone just one base away, this may be a read error. V usage is TRDV2 and J usage is TRDJ2, with TRDD3 matching over 7 bases. The length of the CDR3 is 18 residues. Trimming took 0 bases from V and 10 from J; bases not matched to a gene: 19. Per germline, CDR1 GEAIGNYY and CDR2 EKD. CDR3: CACDTVGEMGEWAEQLFF. CDR3 bases: TGTGCCTGTGACACCGTTGGGGAAATGGGGGAGTGGGCAGAACAACTCTTCTTT.

This clone has more than one count but fewer than ten. This clone may be a read error of a much larger clone one base away. This specimen includes other DNA sequences encoding the same CDR3. The chain recombines TRDV2 with TRDJ1, with TRDD3 identical over 7 bases. The V gene's germline CDR1 is GEAIGNYY and CDR2 EKD. The length of the CDR3 is 14 residues. V shed 1 base, J shed 5 bases, and the junction held 6 bases outside the gene matches. The chain's CDR3 is CACDTLGVTDKLIF. Here the CDR3 DNA reads TGTGCCTGTGACACGCTGGGGGTCACTGATAAACTCATCTTT.

This clone has a handful of counts. The rearrangement uses TRDV2 and TRDJ1; no firm D call. The ends were cut back, 0 bases at V and 0 bases at J, with 10 bases in the middle. Germline assignment: CDR1 GEAIGNYY and CDR2 EKD. The CDR3 sequence is 15 residues long. The CDR3 reads CACDTVQKYTDKLIF. In DNA form, the CDR3 reads TGTGCCTGTGACACCGTTCAAAAGTACACCGATAAACTCATCTTT.